The 3 T cell receptor beta chains below come from one sample, sequenced in a study of CD8 T cells in Susac syndrome (dated by TCRdb to the late 2010s). The library relied on the immunoSEQ multiplex PCR assay. RNA was extracted using the RNeasy kit, and about 0.45 to 1 ug of the RNA was reverse transcribed with random hexamers. The public reads were quality trimmed at Q25 with fastp and then assembled into clones with MiXCR by TCRdb, keeping productive beta chains. For every CDR3 protein sequence, its rows merge into one entry that carries the most common genes and DNA. The sample table holds tens of thousands of distinct CDR3 sequences, of which about 91% were seen once. The biggest ten clones account for 0.5% to 0.65% of the sample. Material: CD8+ T cells from PBMCs. The receptors originated from a human donor with multiple sclerosis.

This clonotype was seen only once. V gene TRBV12-3 or TRBV12-4 combines with J gene TRBJ2-2; the match to TRBD1 covers 7 bases. This CDR3 region has 17 residues. Germline trimming cut 2 bases from V and 4 bases from J; bases unmatched to any gene: 10. The CDR3: CASSLRLWTGPTGELFF. CDR3 in DNA: TGTGCCAGCAGTTTAAGGTTGTGGACAGGACCCACCGGGGAGCTGTTTTTT.

The chain links TRBV20-1 to TRBJ2-5, with D possibly matching TRBD2 (5 bases). The CDR3 contains 13 residues. The V gene lost 3 bases and the J gene lost 5 bases, with 13 bases spanning the gap. Per germline, CDR1 DFQATT and CDR2 SNEGSKA (reference sequence). The CDR3: CSARELDQETQYF. The CDR3 region has the DNA TGCAGTGCTAGGGAACTAGATCAGGAGACCCAGTACTTC.

The V gene is TRBV20-1, the J gene TRBJ1-4; D gene unclear. Germline V gene sequence: CDR1 DFQATT, CDR2 SNEGSKA (reference sequence). The V gene lost 0 bases and the J gene lost 0 bases, with 14 bases spanning the gap. The CDR3 totals 17 residues. The CDR3: CSARDQEVDATNEKLFF. DNA for the CDR3: TGCAGTGCTAGAGATCAGGAGGTCGACGCAACTAATGAAAAACTGTTTTTT.